The TCR beta chain described here comes from a study of control samples from healthy donors and cancer patients. TCRdb's copy holds only in-frame clones and misses some; the assay was immunoSEQ multiplex PCR. The sample records around 200,000 clones, roughly nine tenths being singletons. Trimming removed 4 bases from V and 7 bases from J; junction bases left unmatched: 1. The length of the CDR3 is 11 residues. Germline-derived CDR1 and CDR2 are SQVTM and ANQGSEA. The sequenced sample consisted of blood. The clonotype was recovered from a woman aged 25 to 39 in good health. The chain uses TRBV29-1 and TRBJ2-1, with TRBD2 identical over 7 bases. The CDR3 reads CSVGGGNEQFF. Written as DNA, the CDR3 is TGCAGCGTTGGGGGGGGAAATGAGCAGTTCTTC.